These 3 T cell receptor beta chains share one sample of origin, sequenced in a study of cytomegalovirus exposure and HLA in healthy donors. TCRdb's table, derived via immunoSEQ multiplex PCR, lists solely in-frame clones and lacks some. The table includes about 270,000 clones, 86% detected once. The sequenced sample consisted of PBMCs. The receptors were gathered from a young woman in good health and CMV-seronegative.

The chain is built from TRBV15 and TRBJ2-1; 16 bases match TRBD2. With V trimmed by 4 bases and J by 6 bases, 9 bases remained unmatched. Germline CDR1 LNHNV, CDR2 YYDKDF (reference sequence). CDR3 length: 18 amino acids. DNA for the CDR3: TGTGCCACCAGCATGGGACTAGCGGGAGGGACTGTCAGCAATGAGCAGTTCTTC. Translating gives CATSMGLAGGTVSNEQFF.

The chain employs TRBV7-6 and TRBJ1-3; no reliable D call. Per germline, CDR1 SGHVS and CDR2 FNYEAQ. The CDR3 runs to 14 residues. V was trimmed by 0 bases and J by 0 bases, leaving 3 bases between them. The CDR3 sequence is CASSLAASGNTIYF. The CDR3, as DNA: TGTGCCAGCAGCTTAGCAGCCTCTGGAAACACCATATATTTT.

The chain combines TRBV11-3 with TRBJ1-2, with a possible D match to TRBD1 (6 bases). The CDR3 consists of 17 residues. Trimming took off 4 bases at V and 1 base at J, with 19 bases between the two ends. CDR1 is SGHNT, CDR2 YENEEA, per germline. The CDR3 region has the DNA TGTGCCAGCAGCTCCCCATTTGGGGGCGGTAATAACTATGGCTACACCTTC. It encodes CASSSPFGGGNNYGYTF. The full variable domain, with the rest looked up from reference TRBV11-3 and TRBJ1-2, is EAGVVQSPRYKIIEKKQPVAFWCNPISGHNTLYWYLQNLGQGPELLIRYENEEAVDDSQLPKDRFSAERLKGVDSTLKIQPAELGDSAVYLCASSSPFGGGNNYGYTFGSGTRLTVV.